These T cell receptor beta chains were read from a single sample in a study. TCRdb passed the multiplex PCR reads through MiXCR, listing each CDR3 protein once. The top ten hold more than 15% of the sample, which has 150 to 200 distinct CDR3 sequences, 8% to 13% seen once. The specimen sequenced was Tregs sorted from blood. These receptors were collected from a female donor with breast cancer. Both conserved end residues are part of each CDR3. The D gene is left open where the match is weak. Not all rows give a size; the values are once, few, many and, for expanded clones, a class.

TRBV12-3/TRBV12-4	TRBD1	large	TRBJ1-2	TGTGCCAGCAGTCCCCTTGGGACAGGGACCTATGGCTACACCTTC	CASSPLGTGTYGYTF
TRBV12-3/TRBV12-4	-	-	TRBJ1-2	TGTGCCAGCAGTTTAGGATATCGGTATGGCTACACCTTC	CASSLGYRYGYTF
TRBV12-3/TRBV12-4	-	hyperexpanded	TRBJ1-2	TGTGCCAGCAGTTTACAGGCTTATGGCTACACCTTC	CASSLQAYGYTF
TRBV12-3/TRBV12-4	-	large	TRBJ1-2	TGTGCCAGCAGTTTGATGGGGCCCTCCTATGGCTACACCTTC	CASSLMGPSYGYTF
TRBV12-3/TRBV12-4	TRBD1	-	TRBJ1-2	TGTGCCAGTACCACCGGGACAGGGAACTATGGCTACACCTTC	CASTTGTGNYGYTF
TRBV12-3/TRBV12-4	-	-	TRBJ1-2	TGTGCCAGCAGTAAACAGGGAGTATATGGCTACACCTTC	CASSKQGVYGYTF
TRBV12-3/TRBV12-4	-	-	TRBJ1-2	TGTGCCAGCAGTTTAACCAGGAGAAGTAACTATGGCTACACCTTC	CASSLTRRSNYGYTF
TRBV12-3/TRBV12-4	-	large	TRBJ1-2	TGTGCCAGCAGTTTTCGTCCAGGGTTTGATGGCTACACCTTC	CASSFRPGFDGYTF
TRBV12-3/TRBV12-4	-	large	TRBJ1-2	TGTGCCAGCAGTCGGGACGGCTATGGCTACACCTTC	CASSRDGYGYTF
TRBV12-3/TRBV12-4	-	-	TRBJ1-2	TGTGCCAGCACCTCGGACCTCTATGGCTACACCTTC	CASTSDLYGYTF
TRBV12-3/TRBV12-4	-	large	TRBJ1-2	TGTGCCAGCGGAGGTTTCGACATCGACTACACCTTC	CASGGFDIDYTF
TRBV12-3/TRBV12-4	-	large	TRBJ1-2	TGTGCCAGCAGTTTAGGTGCTAACTATGGCTACACCTTC	CASSLGANYGYTF
TRBV12-3/TRBV12-4	-	large	TRBJ1-2	TGTGCCAGCGGGACTAACTATGGCTACACCTTC	CASGTNYGYTF
TRBV12-5	-	large	TRBJ1-2	TGTGCTAGTGGTTTGCTACGACAGCGCTATGGCTACACCTTC	CASGLLRQRYGYTF
TRBV12-3/TRBV12-4	-	hyperexpanded	TRBJ1-2	TGTGCCAGCAGCACAGCCTATGGCTACACCTTC	CASSTAYGYTF
TRBV12-3/TRBV12-4	-	-	TRBJ1-2	TGTGCCAGCAGCCCCAGTTCTAACTATGGCTACACCTTC	CASSPSSNYGYTF
TRBV12-3/TRBV12-4	-	hyperexpanded	TRBJ1-2	TGTGCCAGCAGACGTATACCAGGATCGGACTATGGCTACACCTTC	CASRRIPGSDYGYTF
TRBV12-3/TRBV12-4	-	large	TRBJ1-2	TGTGCCAGCAGTTCGCACCGGGACCCCACAAACTATGGCTACACCTTC	CASSSHRDPTNYGYTF
TRBV12-3/TRBV12-4	-	-	TRBJ1-2	TGTGCCAGCAGTTTAAGGTTGCAGACTAACTATGGCTACACCTTC	CASSLRLQTNYGYTF
TRBV12-3/TRBV12-4	-	large	TRBJ1-2	TGTGCCATCCTCCAGGGGAATGGCTACACCTTC	CAILQGNGYTF
TRBV12-3/TRBV12-4	TRBD1	few	TRBJ1-2	TGTGCCAGCAGCATTCGACAGGGTACCGCCCTGGGTGGCTACACCTTC	CASSIRQGTALGGYTF
TRBV12-3/TRBV12-4	-	-	TRBJ1-2	TGTGCCAGCGCAGTAACCGGGGTAGAGGACTATGGCTACACCTTC	CASAVTGVEDYGYTF
TRBV12-3/TRBV12-4	-	large	TRBJ1-2	TGTGCCAGCACTCAAAGGGGCAGGGATGGCTACACCTTC	CASTQRGRDGYTF
TRBV12-3/TRBV12-4	-	large	TRBJ1-2	TGTGCCAGCAGCCATACAAGGGGATATGGCTACACCTTC	CASSHTRGYGYTF
TRBV12-3/TRBV12-4	TRBD1	large	TRBJ1-2	TGTGCCAGCAGCATGCGGGACAGGGCGGGCTACACCTTC	CASSMRDRAGYTF
TRBV12-3/TRBV12-4	-	hyperexpanded	TRBJ1-2	TGTGCCAGCAGTTTCGGACGGCGCCAGACCTATGGCTACACCTTC	CASSFGRRQTYGYTF
TRBV12-3/TRBV12-4	TRBD1	hyperexpanded	TRBJ1-2	TGTGCCAGCAACTCCGACAGGGAGAGTGGCTACACCTTC	CASNSDRESGYTF
TRBV12-3/TRBV12-4	TRBD1	-	TRBJ1-2	TGTGCCAGCAGCTTTACAGGGGACTATGGCTACACCTTC	CASSFTGDYGYTF
TRBV12-3/TRBV12-4	TRBD1	medium-sized	TRBJ1-2	TGTGCCAGCAGCCATGACAGGGGATATGGCTACACCTTC	CASSHDRGYGYTF
TRBV12-3/TRBV12-4	-	large	TRBJ1-2	TGTGCCAGCAGTCCAGCCCCGGGTGGCTATGGCTACACCTTC	CASSPAPGGYGYTF